This paragraph reports one T cell receptor (beta chain). This sample is part of a study of blood T cell repertoires in COVID-19. Study summary: Acute and convalescent COVID-19 specimens originated in the United States, Italy and Spain. Nucleic acid was either cDNA or gDNA, and it came from T cells, B-cell-depleted T cells, or PBMCs.

As originally analysed: Cell counts per sample came from amplifying reference gene primers. Clones were sequenced by immunoSEQ multiplex PCR, and TCRdb holds only the in-frame ones, with some missing. That table supplies the V and J calls and clone size; D and trimming were determined from the DNA. Of roughly 50,000 clones detected, 75% to 90% appear once; the ten largest clones hold over 11%. The sequencing input was peripheral blood. The sequence came from a woman aged 55-69 years with active COVID-19.

The DNA of the CDR3 is TGTGCCAGCAGCCAATCGGGGAGCCGGGAAAAGGCCAAAAACATTCAGTACTTC. Translating it yields CASSQSGSREKAKNIQYF. The J gene is TRBJ2-4, the V gene TRBV16; D possibly corresponds to TRBD2 (5 bases). Germline V gene data show CDR1 as KGHSY and CDR2 as FQNENV. The CDR3 extends over 18 amino acids. Trimming took 0 bases from V and 1 from J, leaving 16 bases between them.